This TCR beta chain was identified in a study of post-analysis software for immune sequencing data. Study summary: In terms of disease course, relapsing-remitting, secondary progressive and progressive-relapsing multiple sclerosis were included.

In regard to this clonotype: The antigen is not known.

Prepared libraries of TCR beta cDNA carried unique molecular identifiers. TCRdb re-called the PCR reads with MiXCR, one entry per CDR3 protein. This table holds about 540,000 distinct CDR3 sequences, 30% to 40% found once. Study results and limitations: Significantly decreased normalized Chao1 diversity was recorded for multiple sclerosis patients relative to controls.

This receptor was taken from a girl aged 2 to 17 with multiple sclerosis. The sequenced sample consisted of blood.

CDR3 residues: CSVETGLAGEQYF. The CDR3 nucleotides are TGCAGCGTTGAAACTGGACTAGCTGGCGAGCAGTACTTC. The rearrangement joins TRBV29-1 to TRBJ2-5; 8 bases are a match to TRBD2. Judging by the DNA end, TRBJ2-7 fits better; the J call may be wrong. The CDR3 runs to 13 residues. Germline lookup yields CDR1 SQVTM and CDR2 ANQGSEA.